A selection of T cell receptor beta chains follows, all from one sample in a study of Ad26.COV2.S vaccination and SARS-CoV-2 variants. Produced via immunoSEQ multiplex PCR; TCRdb's table is partial and in-frame only. The sample carries roughly 350,000 clones, around nine tenths recorded once. The material sequenced was peripheral blood, taken in a trial of Ad26.COV2.S vaccine versus placebo. Receptor source: a person aged 18-60 years who received the Ad26.COV2.S COVID-19 vaccine or a placebo. Both conserved end residues are part of each CDR3. Some rows have no size entry. The others give once, few or many, or a class for an expanded clone.

>.|TRBV14
CASSQVGRANEQFF
>.|TRBV6-5
CASSVLGGSSYEQYF
>.|TRBV12-3/TRBV12-4
CASSFGFTEAFF
>.|TRBV4-3
CASSQDYGDRGNIQYF
>few|TRBV12-3/TRBV12-4
CASTRTENQPQHF
>.|TRBV18
CASSPGTGVQETQYF
>.|TRBV27
CASSPQGLREKLFF
>once|TRBV12-3/TRBV12-4
CASGRGVGYEQFF
>few|TRBV15
CATSIDPNEKLFF
>.|TRBV20-1
CSASGGGRETQYF
>once|TRBV25-1
CASSELRTGGEQYF
>.|TRBV2
CASRLAGGDNEQFF
>.|TRBV18
CASTRNTEAFF
>.|TRBV28
CASSSPSGRVGYEQYF
>.|TRBV5-1
CASSLGLAGGRTQYF
>.|TRBV28
CASSPGVTSGSDEQFF
>.|TRBV28
CASSYNRGYNQPQHF
>.|TRBV15
CATSRLGLNTGELFF